This TCR beta chain derives from a study of blood T cell repertoires in COVID-19. Per the germline V gene, CDR1 is SGHVS and CDR2 is FQNEAQ. V was clipped by 4 bases and J by 0 bases; unmatched bases: 2. The CDR3 has 16 amino acids. In the source study's methods: Estimation of nucleated cell counts relied on the amplification of reference gene primers. Sequencing used immunoSEQ multiplex PCR; TCRdb keeps in-frame clones, though not all of them. The DNA was the basis for D and trimming; V, J and clone size are from that table. Of 45,000 to 60,000 clones in the sample, approximately 80% are singletons; the top ten hold over 10%.

Sequencing input: peripheral blood. This receptor was identified in a woman over 75 with acute or convalescent COVID-19. The rearrangement links TRBV7-8 to TRBJ2-3; TRBD2 matches 12 bases. CDR3 protein: CASSSTSGGSTDTQYF. The CDR3 DNA follows: TGTGCCAGCAGCTCCACTAGCGGGGGGAGCACAGATACGCAGTATTTT.